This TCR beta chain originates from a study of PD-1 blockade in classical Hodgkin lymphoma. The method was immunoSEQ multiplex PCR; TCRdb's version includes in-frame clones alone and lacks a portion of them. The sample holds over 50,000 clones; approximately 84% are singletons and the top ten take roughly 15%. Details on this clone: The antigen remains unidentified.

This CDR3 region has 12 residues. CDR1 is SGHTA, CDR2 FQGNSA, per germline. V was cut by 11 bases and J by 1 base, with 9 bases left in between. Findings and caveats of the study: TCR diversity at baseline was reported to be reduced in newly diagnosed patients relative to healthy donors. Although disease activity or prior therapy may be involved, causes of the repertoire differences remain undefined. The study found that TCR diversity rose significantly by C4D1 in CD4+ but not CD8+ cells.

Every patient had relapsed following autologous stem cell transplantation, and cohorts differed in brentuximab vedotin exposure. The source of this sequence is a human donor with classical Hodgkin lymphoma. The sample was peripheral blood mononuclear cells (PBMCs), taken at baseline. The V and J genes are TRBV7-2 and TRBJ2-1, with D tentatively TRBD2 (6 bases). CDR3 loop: CAWGESYNEQFF. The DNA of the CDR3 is TGTGCCTGGGGGGAATCCTACAATGAGCAGTTCTTC.